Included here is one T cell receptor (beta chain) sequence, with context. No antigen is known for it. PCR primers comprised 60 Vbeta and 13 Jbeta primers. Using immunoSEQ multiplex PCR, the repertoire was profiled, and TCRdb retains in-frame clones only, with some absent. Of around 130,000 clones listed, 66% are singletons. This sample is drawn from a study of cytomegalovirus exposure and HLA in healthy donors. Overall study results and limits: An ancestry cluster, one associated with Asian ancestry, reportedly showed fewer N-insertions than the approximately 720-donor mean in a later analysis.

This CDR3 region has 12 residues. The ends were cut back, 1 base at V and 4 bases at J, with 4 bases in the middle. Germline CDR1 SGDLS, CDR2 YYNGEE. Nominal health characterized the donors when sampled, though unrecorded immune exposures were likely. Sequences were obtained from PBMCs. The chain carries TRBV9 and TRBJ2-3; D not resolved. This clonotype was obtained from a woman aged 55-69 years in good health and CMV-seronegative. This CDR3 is CASSVLADTQYF. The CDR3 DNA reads TGTGCCAGCAGCGTACTAGCAGATACGCAGTATTTT.